A selection of T cell receptor beta chains follows, all from one sample in a study of T cells in Graves' hyperthyroidism and ophthalmopathy. TCRdb re-analysed the multiplex PCR reads in MiXCR, keeping a single row per CDR3 protein. The sample includes fewer than 650,000 distinct CDR3 sequences, about 15% of them seen just once. Sequencing input: blood. The receptors originated from a woman aged 40 to 50 with Graves' ophthalmopathy. The CDR3 runs from the conserved cysteine through the conserved F or W. The D gene is left open where the match is weak. Clone size is not always given. Where it is, it says once, few, many or a class for expanded clones.

>13|.|TRBJ2-7|many|TRBV15
TGTGCCACCAGCAGAGATGCACCCTACGAGCAGTACTTC
CATSRDAPYEQYF
>16|TRBD2|TRBJ2-2|once|TRBV7-3
TGTGCCAGCAGCTTAGAGGGGACTAGCGGACTCGGGGAGCTGTTTTTT
CASSLEGTSGLGELFF
>17|TRBD1|TRBJ1-5|many|TRBV20-1
TGCAGTGCTAGAGTGTCGACAGGGCTTGTAAGCAATCAGCCCCAGCATTTT
CSARVSTGLVSNQPQHF
>16|.|TRBJ2-1|many|TRBV6-4
TGTGCCAGCAAGAAGTACGGGGCGGGACCCTACAATGAGCAGTTCTTC
CASKKYGAGPYNEQFF
>15|.|TRBJ2-7|few|TRBV7-2
TGTGCCAGCAGCTTAGTGGGGGGCTTCTCCTACGAGCAGTACTTC
CASSLVGGFSYEQYF
>13|TRBD1|TRBJ2-7|many|TRBV19
TGTGCCAGCACCGGGACAGGGGGCCAAAAGCAGTACTTC
CASTGTGGQKQYF
>14|.|TRBJ2-2|many|TRBV5-1
TGCGCCAGCTCCGGACTTTGGAACACCGGGGAGCTGTTTTTT
CASSGLWNTGELFF
>16|.|TRBJ2-7|many|TRBV20-1
TGCAGTGCTAGAGAACAGACAGCCCATAGCTCCTACGAGCAGTACTTC
CSAREQTAHSSYEQYF
>18|.|TRBJ1-1|.|TRBV11-2
TGTGCCAGCAGCTTAGGACCGACCCGACAAACCTTGAACACTGAAGCTTTCTTT
CASSLGPTRQTLNTEAFF
>13|TRBD2|TRBJ2-7|few|TRBV20-1
TGCAGTGCTAGGGGGCGGGGGTCCTACGAGCAGTACTTC
CSARGRGSYEQYF
>14|.|TRBJ2-2|few|TRBV6-5
TGTGCCAGCAGTTGGACAGCTTTTGACGGGGAGCTGTTTTTT
CASSWTAFDGELFF
>13|TRBD1|TRBJ2-5|many|TRBV30
TGTGCCTGGAGTGTACAGGGGTGGGAGACCCAGTACTTC
CAWSVQGWETQYF
>15|TRBD2|TRBJ2-5|.|TRBV7-9
TGTGCCAGCAGCCCCCCGGGAGGGATCCGGGAGACCCAGTACTTC
CASSPPGGIRETQYF
>12|.|TRBJ1-2|few|TRBV5-6
TGTGCCAGCAGCTTTCGCGGGTCGGGCTACACCTTC
CASSFRGSGYTF
>13|TRBD1|TRBJ1-1|.|TRBV19
TGTGCCAGTTATTACAGGGGCAACACTGAAGCTTTCTTT
CASYYRGNTEAFF
>15|.|TRBJ2-5|many|TRBV20-1
TGCAGTGCTAGACGGGACCGAGATTACCAAGAGACCCAGTACTTC
CSARRDRDYQETQYF
>16|.|TRBJ1-2|.|TRBV11-2
TGTGCCAGCAGCTTAAGGTCAGGGAAGACAAACTATGGCTACACCTTC
CASSLRSGKTNYGYTF
>14|TRBD2|TRBJ2-2|many|TRBV29-1
TGCAGCGTTGAGCGGACTAGCAACACCGGGGAGCTGTTTTTT
CSVERTSNTGELFF
>13|.|TRBJ2-7|.|TRBV27
TGTGCCAGCAGTCCCAACAGGGTCTACGAGCAGTACTTC
CASSPNRVYEQYF
>20|.|TRBJ1-6|few|TRBV28
TGTGCCAGCAGTTTAGGTTGGGGCCCGATTTCAGGAGGGGATAATTCACCCCTCCACTTT
CASSLGWGPISGGDNSPLHF
>15|.|TRBJ1-1|many|TRBV5-1
TGCGCCAGCAGCTTGGGGGGGAGACACGACACTGAAGCTTTCTTT
CASSLGGRHDTEAFF
>14|.|TRBJ1-3|many|TRBV9
TGTGCCAGCAGCGTATACAGCTCTGGAAACACCATATATTTT
CASSVYSSGNTIYF
>13|.|TRBJ1-1|many|TRBV28
TGTGCCAGCAGTTCCGGTAGTCGGACTGAAGCTTTCTTT
CASSSGSRTEAFF
>14|.|TRBJ1-5|many|TRBV6-2/TRBV6-3
TGTGCCAGCAGTTACTCGATCCGTGAGGGAGGCCAGCATTTT
CASSYSIREGGQHF
>11|.|TRBJ1-5|.|TRBV28
TGTGCCAGCAGCTCCAGACAGCCCCAGCATTTT
CASSSRQPQHF
>11|.|TRBJ1-2|many|TRBV28
TGTGCCAGCACCCGTCAGTATGGCTACACCTTC
CASTRQYGYTF
>12|.|TRBJ2-7|many|TRBV20-1
TGCAGTGCTAGCCCGGGGACGTACGAGCAGTACTTC
CSASPGTYEQYF
>13|TRBD1|TRBJ2-7|many|TRBV12-3/TRBV12-4
TGTGCCAGCAGTCGACAGGGGTCAATCAAGCAGTACTTC
CASSRQGSIKQYF
>16|.|TRBJ1-6|.|TRBV6-5
TGTGCCAGCAGTTACAGTGCGGTTTACTATAATTCACCCCTCCACTTT
CASSYSAVYYNSPLHF
>14|.|TRBJ2-4|few|TRBV28
TGTGCCAGCAGTTTAGGCCAGGTCCCGGACATTCAGTACTTC
CASSLGQVPDIQYF
>12|.|TRBJ1-2|.|TRBV4-2
TGTGCCAGCAGCCAAGATCACATTGGCTACACCTTC
CASSQDHIGYTF
>13|.|TRBJ2-5|few|TRBV6-5
TGTGCCAGCACCGCCTTCAGCCCGGAGACCCAGTACTTC
CASTAFSPETQYF
>15|TRBD2|TRBJ2-7|many|TRBV4-2
TGTGCCAGCAGCCAAGTAGCGGGGGGTGCAGGCGAGCAGTACTTC
CASSQVAGGAGEQYF
>14|.|TRBJ2-5|many|TRBV10-3
TGTGCCATCAGTGAGTCGGGCTCCGGCGAGACCCAGTACTTC
CAISESGSGETQYF
>14|.|TRBJ2-5|many|TRBV7-3
TGTGCCAGCAGCTTAAAGGGCGGGGCCGAGACCCAGTACTTC
CASSLKGGAETQYF
>14|.|TRBJ1-2|.|TRBV15
TGTGCCACCAGCACCCGGGGGGAGAACTATGGCTACACCTTC
CATSTRGENYGYTF
>14|.|TRBJ1-5|many|TRBV6-5
TGTGCCAGCAGTTTATCGGGGGCGAGTCAGCCCCAGCATTTT
CASSLSGASQPQHF
>16|.|TRBJ1-6|.|TRBV6-5
TGTGCCAGCAGTTACGAAGGGGCCGCCTATAATTCACCCCTCCACTTT
CASSYEGAAYNSPLHF
>13|.|TRBJ2-5|many|TRBV6-5
TGTGCCAGCAGTTACTTAGGGGTAGAGACCCAGTACTTC
CASSYLGVETQYF
>17|.|TRBJ1-5|few|TRBV6-1
TGTGCCAGCAGTGAAGCCCCCCGGGGCCCAGCAAATCAGCCCCAGCATTTT
CASSEAPRGPANQPQHF
>14|.|TRBJ2-2|few|TRBV9
TGTGCCAGCAGCGTAGTGGAGCGTTCCGGGGAGCTGTTTTTT
CASSVVERSGELFF
>14|.|TRBJ2-7|many|TRBV7-3
TGTGCCAGCAGCCTGAGCGGTCCGACCTACGAGCAGTACTTC
CASSLSGPTYEQYF
>14|.|TRBJ2-7|few|TRBV11-2
TGTGCCAGCAGCTTAACAGAAATCTCCTACGAGCAGTACTTC
CASSLTEISYEQYF
>16|.|TRBJ2-7|many|TRBV6-1
TGTGCCAGCAGTGAAGCTTCAGACATTCAAAACTACGAGCAGTACTTC
CASSEASDIQNYEQYF
>11|.|TRBJ1-2|few|TRBV20-1
TGCAGTGCTAGGCAGACATATGGCTACACCTTC
CSARQTYGYTF
>15|.|TRBJ1-5|many|TRBV7-9
TGTGCCAGCAGCGAAGGACGGGGTAGCAATCAGCCCCAGCATTTT
CASSEGRGSNQPQHF
>15|.|TRBJ2-7|many|TRBV4-1
TGCGCCAGCAGCCAAGATAGGGTGACCGTCTACGAGCAGTACTTC
CASSQDRVTVYEQYF
>14|.|TRBJ2-1|many|TRBV10-3
TGTGCCATCAGTGAGTCGAGCACAGTGAATGAGCAGTTCTTC
CAISESSTVNEQFF
>15|TRBD2|TRBJ2-7|many|TRBV20-1
TGCAGTGCTAGAGATAGACTAGCGGGGAACTACGAGCAGTACTTC
CSARDRLAGNYEQYF
>15|.|TRBJ1-1|few|TRBV28
TGTGCCAGCAGTTTATTCGGGCAGGGGCACACTGAAGCTTTCTTT
CASSLFGQGHTEAFF
>13|.|TRBJ2-7|few|TRBV2
TGTGCCAGCAGTGAAGGGATGGCTTACGAGCAGTACTTC
CASSEGMAYEQYF
>14|TRBD1|TRBJ1-1|many|TRBV5-1
TGCGCCAGCAGCTTCCGGGACAGTTCCACTGAAGCTTTCTTT
CASSFRDSSTEAFF
>15|TRBD1|TRBJ1-2|many|TRBV14
TGTGCCAGCAGCGCAGACTTTCCAGGGGGCTATGGCTACACCTTC
CASSADFPGGYGYTF